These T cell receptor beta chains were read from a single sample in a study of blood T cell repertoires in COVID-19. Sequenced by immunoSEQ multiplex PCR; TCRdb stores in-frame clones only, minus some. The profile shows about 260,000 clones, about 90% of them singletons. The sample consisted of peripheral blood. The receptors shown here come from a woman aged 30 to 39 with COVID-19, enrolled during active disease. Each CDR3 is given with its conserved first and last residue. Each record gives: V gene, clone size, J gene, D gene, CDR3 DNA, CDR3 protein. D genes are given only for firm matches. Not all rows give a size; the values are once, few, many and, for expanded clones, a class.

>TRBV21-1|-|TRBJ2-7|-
TGTGCCAGCAGCAAATGCCTTCGGGGTTCGGGGAACGAGCAGTACTTC
CASSKCLRGSGNEQYF
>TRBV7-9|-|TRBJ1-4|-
TGTGCCAGCAGCTCCGAGGGGGGGCACCTGTTTTTT
CASSSEGGHLFF
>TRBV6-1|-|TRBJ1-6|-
TGTGCCAGCAGTGATCAGGGGAGAGCGCCCCTCCACTTT
CASSDQGRAPLHF
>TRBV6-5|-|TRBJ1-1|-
TGTGCCAGCAGTTACGTTCCGGGTATGAACACTGAAGCTTTCTTT
CASSYVPGMNTEAFF
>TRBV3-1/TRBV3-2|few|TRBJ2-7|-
TGTGCCAGCAGCCAAGGTCGGGGTCTCGAAGGCGGCGAGCAGTACTTC
CASSQGRGLEGGEQYF
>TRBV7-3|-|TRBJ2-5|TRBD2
TGTGCCAGCAGCTCGTCTAGCGGGAGTTTACGAGAGACCCAGTACTTC
CASSSSSGSLRETQYF
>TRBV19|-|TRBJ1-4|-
TGTGCCAGTAGTTTGGCAGGGATAAATGAAAAACTGTTTTTT
CASSLAGINEKLFF
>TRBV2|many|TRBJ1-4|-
TGTGCCAGCTTAGGGGCTCGACTCCCGAATGAAAAACTGTTTTTT
CASLGARLPNEKLFF
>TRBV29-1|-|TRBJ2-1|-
TGCAGCGTTGAAGCCACCCGGGGAGTAGGTTACAATGAGCAGTTCTTC
CSVEATRGVGYNEQFF
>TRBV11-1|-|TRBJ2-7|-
TGTGCCAGCAGCTTTGACCGGGTTAGCTACGAGCAGTACTTC
CASSFDRVSYEQYF
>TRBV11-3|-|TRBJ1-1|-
TGTGCCAGCAGCTTAGAGGGACAGAACACTGAAGCTTTCTTT
CASSLEGQNTEAFF
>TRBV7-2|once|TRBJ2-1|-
TGTGCCAGCAGCCTCACGAGGGAGGATGAGCAGTTCTTC
CASSLTREDEQFF
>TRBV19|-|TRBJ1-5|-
TGTGCCAGTAGTATAGTGGGCAACAATCAGCCCCAGCATTTT
CASSIVGNNQPQHF
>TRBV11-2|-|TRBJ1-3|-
TGTGCCAGCAGCCGAAATACCTTCGGCTCTGGAAACACCATATATTTT
CASSRNTFGSGNTIYF
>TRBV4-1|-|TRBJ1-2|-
TGCGCCAGCAGCCAAGCCAGGCCTGACGATGGCTACACCTTC
CASSQARPDDGYTF